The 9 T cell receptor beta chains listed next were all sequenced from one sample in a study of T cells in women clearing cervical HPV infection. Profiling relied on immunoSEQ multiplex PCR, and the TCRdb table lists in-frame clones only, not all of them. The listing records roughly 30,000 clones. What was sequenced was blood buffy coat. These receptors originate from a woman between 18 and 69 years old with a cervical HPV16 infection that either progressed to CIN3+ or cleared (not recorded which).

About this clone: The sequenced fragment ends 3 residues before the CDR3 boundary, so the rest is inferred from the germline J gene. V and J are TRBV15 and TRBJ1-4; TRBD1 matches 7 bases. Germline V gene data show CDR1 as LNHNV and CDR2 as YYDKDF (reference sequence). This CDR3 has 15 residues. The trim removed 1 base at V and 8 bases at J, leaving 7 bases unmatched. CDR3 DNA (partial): TGTGCCACCAGCAGAGCGCAATCGGGACAGGAAAAA. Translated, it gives CATSRAQSGQEK. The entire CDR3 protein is CATSRAQSGQEKLFF.

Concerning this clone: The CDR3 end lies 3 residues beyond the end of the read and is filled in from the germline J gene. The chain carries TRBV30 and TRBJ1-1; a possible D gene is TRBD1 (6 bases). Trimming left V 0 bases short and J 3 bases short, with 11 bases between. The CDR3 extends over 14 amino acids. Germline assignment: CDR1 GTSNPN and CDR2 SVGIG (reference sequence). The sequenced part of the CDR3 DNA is TGTGCCTGGAGTGTTTGGGGGCAGGACACTGAA. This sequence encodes CAWSVWGQDTE. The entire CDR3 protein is CAWSVWGQDTEAFF.

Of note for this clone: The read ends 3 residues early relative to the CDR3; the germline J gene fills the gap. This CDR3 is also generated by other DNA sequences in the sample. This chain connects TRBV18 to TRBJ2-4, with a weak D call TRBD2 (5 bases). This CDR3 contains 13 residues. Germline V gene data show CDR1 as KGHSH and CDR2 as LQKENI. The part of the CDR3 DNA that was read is TGTGCCAGCTCACCGGACTCTAACTATGGT. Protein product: CASSPDSNYG. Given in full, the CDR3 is CASSPDSNYGQYF.

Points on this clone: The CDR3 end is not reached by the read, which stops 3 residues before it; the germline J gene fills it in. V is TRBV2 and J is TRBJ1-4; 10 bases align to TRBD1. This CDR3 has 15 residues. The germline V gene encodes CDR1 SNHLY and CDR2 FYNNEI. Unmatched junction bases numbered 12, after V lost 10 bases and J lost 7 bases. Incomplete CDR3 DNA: TGTGCCATCTCCCTCCCGGGACAGGGGATTGAAAAA. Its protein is CAISLPGQGIEK. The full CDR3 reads CAISLPGQGIEKLFF.

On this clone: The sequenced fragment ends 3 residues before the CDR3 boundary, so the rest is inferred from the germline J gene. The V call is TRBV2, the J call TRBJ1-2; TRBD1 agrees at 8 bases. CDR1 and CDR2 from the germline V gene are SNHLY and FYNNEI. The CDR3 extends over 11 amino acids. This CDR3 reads CASRTGTGYTF. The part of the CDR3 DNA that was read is TGTGCCAGCCGGACAGGGACCGGC.

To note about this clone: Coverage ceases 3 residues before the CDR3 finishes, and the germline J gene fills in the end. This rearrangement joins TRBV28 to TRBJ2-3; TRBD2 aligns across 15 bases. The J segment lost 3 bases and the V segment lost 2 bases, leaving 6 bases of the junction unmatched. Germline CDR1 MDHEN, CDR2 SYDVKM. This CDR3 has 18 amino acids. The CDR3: CASSLRTSGRALTDTQYF. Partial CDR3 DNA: TGTGCCAGCAGTTTACGGACTAGCGGGAGGGCCCTGACAGATACG. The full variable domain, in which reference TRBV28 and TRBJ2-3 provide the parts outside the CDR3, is DVKVTQSSRYLVKRTGEKVFLECVQDMDHENMFWYRQDPGLGLRLIYFSYDVKMKEKGDIPEGYSVSREKKERFSLILESASTNQTSMYLCASSLRTSGRALTDTQYFGPGTRLTVL.

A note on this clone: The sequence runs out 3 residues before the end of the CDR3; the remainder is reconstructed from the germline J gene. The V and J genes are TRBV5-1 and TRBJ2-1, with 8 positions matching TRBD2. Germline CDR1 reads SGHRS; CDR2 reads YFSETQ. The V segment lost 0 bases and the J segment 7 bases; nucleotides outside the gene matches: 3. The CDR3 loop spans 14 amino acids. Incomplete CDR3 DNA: TGCGCCAGCAGCTTGGTAGCTAGCGGGAATGAG. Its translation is CASSLVASGNE. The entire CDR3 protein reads CASSLVASGNEQFF.

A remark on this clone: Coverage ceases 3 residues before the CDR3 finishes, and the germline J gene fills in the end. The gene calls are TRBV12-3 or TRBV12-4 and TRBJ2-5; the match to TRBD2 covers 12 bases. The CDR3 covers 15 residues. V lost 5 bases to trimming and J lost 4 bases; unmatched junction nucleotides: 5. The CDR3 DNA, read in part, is TGTGCCAGCAGTCTGACTAGCGGGAGAGGAGAGACC. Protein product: CASSLTSGRGET. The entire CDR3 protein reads CASSLTSGRGETQYF.

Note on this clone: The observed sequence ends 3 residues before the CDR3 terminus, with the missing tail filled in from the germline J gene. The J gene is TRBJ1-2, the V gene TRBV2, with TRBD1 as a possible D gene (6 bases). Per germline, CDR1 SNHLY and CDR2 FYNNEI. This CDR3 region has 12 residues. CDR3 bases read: TGTGCCAGCATCCAACAGGGCTACGAC. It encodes CASIQQGYD. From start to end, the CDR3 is CASIQQGYDYTF. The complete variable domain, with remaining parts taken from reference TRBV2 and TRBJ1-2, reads EPEVTQTPSHQVTQMGQEVILRCVPISNHLYFYWYRQILGQKVEFLVSFYNNEISEKSEIFDDQFSVERPDGSNFTLKIRSTKLEDSAMYFCASIQQGYDYTFGSGTRLTVV.